This note documents a single TCR beta chain sequence. The antigen is unknown. The sample comes from a study of cytomegalovirus exposure and HLA in healthy donors. Study-wide findings and caveats: In a later analysis, productive TCRs from donors in an Asian-associated ancestry cluster reportedly carried fewer N-insertions than the cohort mean. Overall, around 150 TCR beta chains were annotated as cytomegalovirus-associated. In a later analysis, TCR beta V- and J-gene trimming showed a link to a missense DCLRE1C variant.

This PCR relied on a set of 60 Vbeta primers and 13 Jbeta primers. Source study methods: Unique TCR beta chains totaled around 86 million in a later count, with 8.5 million to 12 million of them shared. Data came from immunoSEQ multiplex PCR; TCRdb stores just in-frame clones and leaves some out. V, J and clone size are those of that table, while D and trimming were read from the DNA. The sample lists 55,000 to 65,000 clones, 85% to 90% occurring once. The CDR3 contains 15 residues. V was pared by 5 bases and J by 1 base, with 14 bases between. Germline-derived CDR1 and CDR2 are SEHNR and FQNEAQ (reference sequence).

The receptor's source is a female donor in good health and CMV-seronegative. The chain is built from TRBV7-9 and TRBJ1-1, with D unresolved. Sequences were obtained from PBMCs. In nucleotides, the CDR3 is TGTGCCAGCAGCCTTAGGATGGGAGGGAACACTGAAGCTTTCTTT. Translation gives CASSLRMGGNTEAFF.